Shown below are 26 T cell receptor beta chains from a single sample sequenced in a study of identical twins. TCRdb fed the 5' RACE reads into MiXCR, producing one record per CDR3 protein. This sample has around 1.7 million distinct CDR3 sequences; roughly a third occur once, and the top ten carry more than 0.25%. Sequencing input: cord blood. The receptor set was obtained from a newborn girl in good health.

V usage is TRBV29-1 and J usage is TRBJ1-2; a possible D gene is TRBD1 (5 bases). CDR1 SQVTM and CDR2 ANQGSEA come from the germline V gene. This CDR3 spans 15 amino acids. Trimming removed 5 bases from V and 8 bases from J, with 24 bases in between. CDR3 sequence (DNA): TGCAGCGTTCCTACCACCAGGGACTTTCGGGGAGGCTACACCTTC. This translates into CSVPTTRDFRGGYTF.

The V call is TRBV3-1, the J call TRBJ2-1; 12 positions match TRBD2. The V and J ends lost 4 bases and 7 bases, in that order; junction bases with no gene match: 17. Germline values: CDR1 LGHDT, CDR2 YNNKEL (reference sequence). The CDR3 has 19 amino acids. The CDR3 is CASSLRGLAGGPKGNEQFF. CDR3 DNA: TGTGCCAGCAGCCTCCGCGGGCTAGCGGGGGGGCCGAAAGGGAATGAGCAGTTCTTC.

In this sample, this clonotype turned up a few times. The chain links TRBV20-1 to TRBJ2-7, with TRBD1 matching 8 bases. Germline CDR1 is DFQATT and CDR2 is SNEGSKA (reference sequence). CDR3 size: 13 residues. Unmatched junction bases numbered 9, after V lost 6 bases and J lost 5 bases. This CDR3 reads CSAPGRGRHEQYF. The CDR3 DNA follows: TGCAGTGCGCCGGGCAGGGGGCGTCACGAGCAGTACTTC.

Remarks on this clonotype: A read error may account for a junction end that differs from germline. This sequence joins TRBV20-1 and TRBJ2-4; TRBD2 agrees at 7 bases. The DNA end lines up better with TRBJ2-7; the J call may be wrong. This CDR3 spans 14 amino acids. Germline V gives CDR1 DFQATT, CDR2 SNEGSKA (reference sequence). CDR3: CSARRTSGFPEQYF. Written as DNA, the CDR3 is TGCAGCGCTAGGCGGACTAGTGGGTTCCCCGAGCAGTACTTC.

This chain joins TRBV20-1 and TRBJ2-1; tentative D call: TRBD1 (6 bases). CDR1 is DFQATT and CDR2 is SNEGSKA in the germline V gene (reference sequence). The V gene lost 3 bases and the J gene lost 2 bases, with 20 bases spanning the gap. This CDR3 region has 17 residues. The CDR3 loop is CSASPVLRGGPYNEQFF. The CDR3, as DNA: TGCAGTGCTAGCCCAGTTCTCAGGGGTGGCCCCTACAATGAGCAGTTCTTC.

The rearrangement links TRBV4-2 to TRBJ2-2, with TRBD2 identical over 9 bases. This CDR3 comprises 17 residues. The J segment lost 5 bases and the V segment lost 0 bases, leaving 7 bases of the junction unmatched. Germline V gene data show CDR1 as LGHNA and CDR2 as YNFKEQ. CDR3 protein: CASSQERLAGLTGELFF. CDR3 in DNA: TGTGCCAGCAGCCAAGAACGGCTAGCGGGGTTGACCGGGGAGCTGTTTTTT.

The gene calls are TRBV3-1 and TRBJ2-1, with 8 bases matching TRBD1. The V gene end was trimmed by 4 bases and the J gene end by 3 bases; junction bases not matched to a gene: 8. This CDR3 has 16 residues. The germline V gene has CDR1 LGHDT and CDR2 YNNKEL (reference sequence). CDR3 sequence (DNA): TGTGCCAGCAGCCCGAGGGACAGGTTACTCTACAATGAGCAGTTCTTC. This codes for CASSPRDRLLYNEQFF.

CDR3 bases: TGTGCTAGTGCCCAGGGGGCCGGCAATCAGCCCCAGCATTTT. Translation: CASAQGAGNQPQHF. The chain has TRBV12-5 and TRBJ1-5; 8 bases agree with TRBD1. Trimming removed 7 bases from V and 2 bases from J; junction bases left unmatched: 4. This CDR3 is built from 14 residues. Germline CDR1 LGHNT, CDR2 FRNRAP.

This clonotype came up a few times. The chain uses TRBV29-1 and TRBJ1-1, with TRBD1 identical over 9 bases. With V trimmed by 6 bases and J by 4 bases, 9 bases remained unmatched. This CDR3 is built from 14 residues. CDR1 and CDR2 (germline): SQVTM, ANQGSEA. The CDR3 is CSVGGPTGGTEAFF. DNA for the CDR3: TGCAGCGTGGGAGGCCCGACAGGGGGCACTGAAGCTTTCTTT.

V is TRBV6-1 and J is TRBJ1-1; D remains ambiguous. The V end was cut by 9 bases, the J end by 6 bases, with 11 bases between. CDR3 size: 11 residues. CDR1 is MNHNS, CDR2 SASEGT, per germline. CDR3 amino acids: CASPGYAEAFF. CDR3 DNA: TGTGCCAGTCCAGGATACGCTGAAGCTTTCTTT.

This clonotype was seen more than once but under ten times. The chain uses TRBV9 and TRBJ2-3; perhaps TRBD1 as D (6 bases). V lost 2 bases and J 2 bases, leaving 12 bases between the germline ends. The CDR3 extends over 15 amino acids. Germline CDR1 SGDLS, CDR2 YYNGEE. In nucleotides, the CDR3 is TGTGCCAGCAGCGTGACAGGCCTAAACACAGATACGCAGTATTTT. It is translated as CASSVTGLNTDTQYF.

This clonotype was seen only a few times. This rearrangement joins TRBV3-1 to TRBJ1-2; a possible D gene is TRBD1 (6 bases). Per germline, CDR1 LGHDT and CDR2 YNNKEL (reference sequence). This CDR3 is built from 13 residues. V lost 8 bases, J lost 4 bases, and 14 bases lay in between. The CDR3 protein is CASSRGASYGYTF. The CDR3 coding sequence is TGTGCCAGCTCAAGGGGGGCGTCCTATGGCTACACCTTC.

V gene TRBV12-3 or TRBV12-4 combines with J gene TRBJ1-2; D is undetermined. This CDR3 is 13 amino acids long. With 2 bases removed from V and 3 bases from J, the gap between germline ends came to 7 bases. For the CDR3, the DNA is TGTGCCAGCAGTTTACAGTCTTACTATGGCTACACCTTC. Protein sequence: CASSLQSYYGYTF.

The chain joins TRBV20-1 to TRBJ2-1, with 9 bases matching TRBD2. V lost 4 bases to trimming and J lost 5 bases; unmatched junction nucleotides: 12. The CDR3 sequence is 16 residues long. Germline CDR1 DFQATT, CDR2 SNEGSKA (reference sequence). CDR3 residues: CSANALVASGNNEQFF. The DNA of the CDR3 is TGCAGTGCTAATGCCCTCGTGGCTAGCGGGAACAATGAGCAGTTCTTC.

This clonotype was observed a handful of times. The rearrangement uses TRBV11-2 and TRBJ2-3, with D uncertain. V lost 8 bases, J lost 4 bases, and 16 bases lay in between. This CDR3 spans 14 amino acids. Germline values: CDR1 SGHAT, CDR2 FQNNGV. For the CDR3, the DNA is TGTGCCAGCGACCTCCTCCCGATGCCAGATACGCAGTATTTT. Translating gives CASDLLPMPDTQYF.

This clonotype was seen at least ten times. The V and J genes are TRBV29-1 and TRBJ2-5, with 14 bases aligning to TRBD2. The germline CDR1 and CDR2 sequences are SQVTM and ANQGSEA. Trimming at V came to 7 bases and at J to 3 bases, leaving 7 bases not matched to a gene. This CDR3 region has 15 residues. The CDR3 region is CSGTGTSGGEETQYF. CDR3 coding DNA: TGCAGCGGTACAGGGACTAGCGGGGGTGAAGAGACCCAGTACTTC.

This chain links TRBV7-2 with TRBJ2-5; a possible D gene is TRBD2 (5 bases). The end of the DNA is better explained by TRBJ2-7, so the J call may be wrong. The germline gives CDR1 SGHTA, CDR2 FQGNSA. This CDR3 comprises 14 residues. CDR3 bases: TGTGCCAGCAGACGGACTCAGACGGGCTGCGAGCAGTACTTC. Protein sequence: CASRRTQTGCEQYF.

This chain connects TRBV4-3 to TRBJ2-3, with 12 bases fitting TRBD2. The germline gives CDR1 LGHNA, CDR2 YSLEER. The CDR3 covers 16 residues. With 3 bases clipped from V and 4 bases from J, the junction kept 5 bases outside the gene matches. The DNA of the CDR3 is TGCGCCAGCAGCCACTCGGGACTAGCGGGCCCAGATACGCAGTATTTT. Its protein product is CASSHSGLAGPDTQYF.

The gene calls are TRBV6-5 and TRBJ2-6, with D perhaps assigned TRBD1 or TRBD2 (5 bases each). Looked up from germline, CDR1 is MNHEY and CDR2 is SVGAGI. The CDR3 has 17 residues. V lost 2 bases and J lost 0, with 11 bases in between. The CDR3 coding sequence is TGTGCCAGCAGTTACGGGTCAGGGAGCTCTGGGGCCAACGTCCTGACTTTC. Translated: CASSYGSGSSGANVLTF.

This clonotype was detected a few times. This chain links TRBV18 with TRBJ1-5, with unresolved D. The CDR3 spans 16 residues. With 6 bases removed from V and 4 bases from J, the gap between germline ends came to 19 bases. Germline assignment: CDR1 KGHSH and CDR2 LQKENI. CDR3 in amino acids: CASSQYARWGNQPQHF. The CDR3 DNA is TGTGCCAGCTCGCAGTACGCAAGGTGGGGAAATCAGCCCCAGCATTTT. The whole variable domain, filled in from reference TRBV18 and TRBJ1-5, reads NAGVMQNPRHLVRRRGQEARLRCSPMKGHSHVYWYRQLPEEGLKFMVYLQKENIIDESGMPKERFSAEFPKEGPSILRIQQVVRGDSAAYFCASSQYARWGNQPQHFGDGTRLSIL.

V gene TRBV6-6 combines with J gene TRBJ1-5, with D uncertain. V was pared by 0 bases and J by 3 bases, with 12 bases between. In germline, CDR1 is MNHNY, CDR2 SVGAGI (reference sequence). The CDR3 length is 16 residues. The CDR3 loop reads CASSYSALTFNQPQHF. For the CDR3, the DNA is TGTGCCAGCAGTTACTCGGCTCTTACTTTCAATCAGCCCCAGCATTTT.

There are a few counts of this clonotype. This chain uses TRBV7-8 with TRBJ2-5; 7 bases line up with TRBD2. The CDR3 runs 14 residues. Germline CDR1 SGHVS, CDR2 FQNEAQ. The trim removed 1 base at V and 11 bases at J, leaving 10 bases unmatched. The CDR3 DNA is TGTGCCAGCAGCTTAGACGAGGCTAGCGGTGAGCAGTACTTC. Protein sequence: CASSLDEASGEQYF.

The CDR3 DNA sequence: TGCAGTGCTATAGATAGGGCTAGCGGGACCCTTGGGCGAGAGACCCAGTACTTC. Protein product: CSAIDRASGTLGRETQYF. This chain uses TRBV20-1 with TRBJ2-5; TRBD2 aligns across 9 bases. CDR1 DFQATT and CDR2 SNEGSKA come from the germline V gene (reference sequence). The V gene end was trimmed by 4 bases and the J gene end by 4 bases; junction bases not matched to a gene: 19. The CDR3 extends over 18 amino acids.

The V and J genes are TRBV25-1 and TRBJ2-7; D may be TRBD2 (6 bases). Judging by the DNA end, TRBJ2-5 fits better; the J call may be wrong. The germline V gene has CDR1 MGHDK and CDR2 SYGVNS. CDR3 size: 15 residues. CDR3 sequence: CASSELWEAEETQYF. The CDR3 DNA is TGTGCCAGCAGTGAATTGTGGGAGGCGGAAGAGACCCAGTACTTC.

The chain recombines TRBV6-1 with TRBJ1-5; TRBD1 might be the D (5 bases). The CDR3 length is 17 residues. Germline CDR1 MNHNS, CDR2 SASEGT. V lost 2 bases, J lost 2 bases, and 16 bases lay in between. CDR3 bases: TGTGCCAGCAGTGAACCGTATCGACAGCCCCGCAATCAGCCCCAGCATTTT. This sequence encodes CASSEPYRQPRNQPQHF.

This sequence joins TRBV28 and TRBJ2-7; 15 bases are a match to TRBD2. Unmatched junction bases numbered 5, after V lost 5 bases and J lost 9 bases. The CDR3 consists of 14 residues. CDR1 is MDHEN and CDR2 is SYDVKM in the germline V gene. The CDR3 DNA is TGTGCCAGCAGTCCTCCGGGACTAGCGGGAGGGCAGTACTTC. It is translated as CASSPPGLAGGQYF.